This T cell receptor beta chain was sequenced for a study of blood T cell repertoires in COVID-19. As for the study in general: PBMCs, B-cell-depleted T cells, or T cells were the source of the cDNA or gDNA that made up the material.

There are a few counts of this clone. Original processing methods: Reference gene primer amplification gave nucleated cell count estimates. Sequencing was performed with immunoSEQ multiplex PCR; in TCRdb, only in-frame clones are kept and a portion is missing. The V and J calls and clone size were taken over from that table, and D and trimming were inferred from the DNA. The table lists 250,000 to 350,000 clones, around 84% of them singletons, with about 1.6% in the top ten. The V end lost 4 bases, the J end lost 1 base, and 16 bases lay between the germline ends. CDR3 length: 16 residues. The germline V gene has CDR1 SNHLY and CDR2 FYNNEI. One Seattle source followed patients from active infection through their disease course.

The V call is TRBV2, the J call TRBJ1-1; perhaps TRBD1 as D (6 bases). What was sequenced was peripheral blood. The origin of this receptor is a human donor with COVID-19, enrolled during active disease. The donor label of this sample is uncertain. The CDR3 DNA is TGTGCCAGCAGTGTGGGACAACCATCTTCGAACACTGAAGCTTTCTTT. As protein: CASSVGQPSSNTEAFF.